This entry lists 22 T cell receptor beta chains sequenced from one sample in a study of blood T cell repertoires in COVID-19. Profiling relied on immunoSEQ multiplex PCR, and the TCRdb table lists in-frame clones only, not all of them. The sample gives more than 150,000 clones, around four fifths of which show up once; 15% to 20% is in the top ten. Sequencing was done on a sample of PBMCs or T cells enriched from blood (not recorded which). The receptors originated from a woman in her fifties or sixties who had recovered from COVID-19.

The chain employs TRBV4-1 and TRBJ2-3; perhaps TRBD2 as D (5 bases). CDR3 size: 15 residues. V was clipped by 0 bases and J by 7 bases, with 14 bases between them. Germline V CDR1 and CDR2: MGHRA, YSYEKL. CDR3 bases: TGCGCCAGCAGCCAAGATCGGCTAGCCGGTAATACGCAGTATTTT. This encodes CASSQDRLAGNTQYF.

The J gene is TRBJ2-3, the V gene TRBV10-3, with a possible D match to TRBD2 (6 bases). The ends were cut back, 10 bases at V and 3 bases at J, with 14 bases in the middle. Germline V lookup: CDR1 ENHRY, CDR2 SYGVKD. The CDR3 length is 13 residues. The CDR3 nucleotides read TGTGCCACCCGGGTAGGAGGGACAGATACGCAGTATTTT. Translated, it gives CATRVGGTDTQYF.

The chain has TRBV18 and TRBJ1-2, with 8 bases identical to TRBD1. With V trimmed by 4 bases and J by 3 bases, 1 base remained unmatched. The CDR3 has 13 residues. Germline loops: CDR1 KGHSH, CDR2 LQKENI. CDR3 sequence: CASSLQGDYGYTF. The CDR3 DNA reads as TGTGCCAGCTCACTACAGGGGGACTATGGCTACACCTTC.

This chain connects TRBV18 to TRBJ1-4; a possible D gene is TRBD1 (6 bases). This CDR3 has 15 amino acids. Deletions cut 0 bases from V and 6 bases from J, with 11 bases between. The germline gives CDR1 KGHSH, CDR2 LQKENI. The CDR3 coding sequence is TGTGCCAGCTCACCACCGGGGGCTTGGGATGAAAAACTGTTTTTT. Translating it yields CASSPPGAWDEKLFF.

A few counts support this clone. The CDR3 region has the DNA TGTGCCAGCAGCGTGAATCAGGACACCGGGGAGCTGTTTTTT. Translating gives CASSVNQDTGELFF. V and J are TRBV9 and TRBJ2-2; no clear D. CDR3 size: 14 residues. Germline V gene lookup returns CDR1 SGDLS and CDR2 YYNGEE. V dropped 2 bases and J dropped 3 bases, with 8 bases sitting between them.

This chain uses TRBV5-1 with TRBJ1-3; a weak D match, TRBD1 (5 bases). Germline V gene sequence: CDR1 SGHRS, CDR2 YFSETQ. This CDR3 has 16 amino acids. Trimming left V 4 bases short and J 0 bases short, with 14 bases between. The CDR3 DNA reads as TGCGCCAGCAGCCCGGGGGGGACGAGCTCTGGAAACACCATATATTTT. Protein sequence: CASSPGGTSSGNTIYF.

The rearrangement uses TRBV24-1 and TRBJ2-1; TRBD1 agrees at 9 bases. The CDR3 has 16 amino acids. CDR1 and CDR2 from the germline V gene are KGHDR and SFDVKD. J gave up 2 bases and V 4 bases, and 5 bases lay outside the gene matches. Here the CDR3 DNA reads TGTGCCACCAGTGACCCCGGGACAGGGACCTACAATGAGCAGTTCTTC. Its translation is CATSDPGTGTYNEQFF.

The V call is TRBV11-3, the J call TRBJ2-7; TRBD2 aligns across 12 bases. Germline trimming cut 4 bases from V and 2 bases from J; bases unmatched to any gene: 3. Germline lookup yields CDR1 SGHNT and CDR2 YENEEA. This CDR3 comprises 15 residues. The CDR3 sequence: CASSSTSGGAYEQYF. CDR3 bases: TGTGCCAGCAGCTCGACTAGCGGGGGAGCCTACGAGCAGTACTTC.

Worth noting for this clone: Within the sample, other DNA sequences also encode this same CDR3. The J gene is TRBJ1-1, the V gene TRBV7-9; D is possibly TRBD1 (6 bases). The CDR3 covers 13 residues. Trimming pared 4 bases from V and 1 base from J, leaving 7 bases between. The V gene's germline CDR1 is SEHNR and CDR2 FQNEAQ (reference sequence). The CDR3 DNA sequence: TGTGCCAGCAGCTCACAGGGGAACACTGAAGCTTTCTTT. Its translation: CASSSQGNTEAFF.

This clone appeared a single time. The chain is built from TRBV28 and TRBJ1-5; D is unresolved. Germline CDR1 reads MDHEN; CDR2 reads SYDVKM. The CDR3 runs to 13 residues. V was clipped by 6 bases and J by 3 bases, with 9 bases between them. The CDR3: CASRERSNQPQHF. The CDR3 coding sequence is TGTGCCAGCAGAGAGAGGTCCAATCAGCCCCAGCATTTT.

The chain carries TRBV18 and TRBJ1-3; 7 bases fit TRBD1. The CDR3 runs to 17 residues. CDR1 KGHSH and CDR2 LQKENI come from the germline V gene. V was clipped by 4 bases and J by 0 bases; unmatched bases: 9. DNA for the CDR3: TGTGCCAGCTCACAAGCGACAGGGACGAACTCTGGAAACACCATATATTTT. This encodes CASSQATGTNSGNTIYF.

Only one count was recorded for this clone. The rearrangement uses TRBV11-2 and TRBJ1-1, with a weak D call TRBD1 (6 bases). Between the trimmed V and J ends, which lost 4 bases and 1 base, there was a span of 7 bases. The CDR3 is 13 amino acids. Germline-derived CDR1 and CDR2 are SGHAT and FQNNGV. The CDR3 sequence is CASSSDRNTEAFF. The DNA for the CDR3 is TGTGCCAGCAGCTCGGACAGGAACACTGAAGCTTTCTTT.

V is TRBV7-3 and J is TRBJ2-2; 13 bases match TRBD2. Germline trimming cut 5 bases from V and 5 bases from J; bases unmatched to any gene: 2. The CDR3 has 15 amino acids. Germline CDR1 SGHTA, CDR2 FQGTGA. CDR3 protein: CASSETSGRTGELFF. CDR3 in DNA: TGTGCCAGCAGCGAGACTAGCGGGAGGACCGGGGAGCTGTTTTTT.

This clone was observed once. V gene TRBV10-3 combines with J gene TRBJ2-5; D not certain. There are 14 residues in the CDR3. V was pared by 8 bases and J by 2 bases, with 15 bases between. CDR1 is ENHRY and CDR2 is SYGVKD in the germline V gene. CDR3 sequence: CAIAQRLVQETQYF. CDR3 DNA sequence: TGTGCCATCGCGCAGAGACTTGTACAAGAGACCCAGTACTTC.

There are a few counts of this clone. The rearrangement uses TRBV27 and TRBJ1-1; 7 positions agree with TRBD1. The CDR3 spans 16 residues. CDR1 and CDR2 from the germline V gene are MNHEY and SMNVEV (reference sequence). CDR3 sequence: CATHPIPGGRNTEAFF. For the CDR3, the DNA is TGTGCAACACATCCAATTCCAGGGGGACGGAACACTGAAGCTTTCTTT.

The chain uses TRBV3-1 (or the pseudogene TRBV3-2) and TRBJ2-1, with TRBD2 matching 9 bases. This CDR3 spans 15 amino acids. In germline, CDR1 is LGHDT, CDR2 YNNKEL (reference sequence). After removal of 0 bases from V and 8 bases from J, the junction contained 5 bases not matched to a gene. The CDR3 reads CASSQEAGGIHEQFF. The CDR3 nucleotides read TGTGCCAGCAGCCAAGAGGCGGGAGGGATTCATGAGCAGTTCTTC.

The rearrangement joins TRBV2 to TRBJ2-3, with 7 bases aligning to TRBD2. The J segment lost 4 bases and the V segment lost 8 bases, leaving 6 bases of the junction unmatched. The CDR3 has 13 amino acids. CDR1 and CDR2 from the germline V gene are SNHLY and FYNNEI. The CDR3 reads CASQPGGPDTQYF. Written as DNA, the CDR3 is TGTGCCAGCCAGCCGGGGGGTCCAGATACGCAGTATTTT.

The V call is TRBV9, the J call TRBJ1-2; 10 bases are a match to TRBD1. V lost 7 bases, J lost 2 bases, and 5 bases stayed unmatched. Per the germline V gene, CDR1 is SGDLS and CDR2 is YYNGEE. The length of the CDR3 is 14 residues. This CDR3 reads CASSTTGGNYGYTF. The CDR3 DNA reads as TGTGCCAGCTCAACGACAGGGGGCAACTATGGCTACACCTTC.

V is TRBV25-1 and J is TRBJ1-6; D perhaps matches TRBD1 (5 bases). CDR1 MGHDK and CDR2 SYGVNS come from the germline V gene. Trimming took off 8 bases at V and 3 bases at J, with 14 bases between the two ends. The CDR3 runs 15 residues. CDR3: CASSGGRGYNSPLHF. CDR3 DNA sequence: TGTGCCAGCTCGGGGGGGAGAGGCTATAATTCACCCCTCCACTTT.

The V and J genes are TRBV19 and TRBJ2-1; TRBD2 aligns across 12 bases. This CDR3 is 17 amino acids long. Germline trimming cut 6 bases from V and 4 bases from J; bases unmatched to any gene: 10. The germline CDR1 and CDR2 sequences are LNHDA and SQIVND (reference sequence). The CDR3 loop is CASRGTSGTSGYNEQFF. CDR3 coding DNA: TGTGCCAGTAGAGGGACCTCCGGGACTAGCGGGTACAATGAGCAGTTCTTC.

The chain joins TRBV28 to TRBJ1-2; perhaps TRBD1 as D (5 bases). Trimming pared 5 bases from V and 8 bases from J, leaving 15 bases between. The CDR3 extends over 13 amino acids. Germline assignment: CDR1 MDHEN and CDR2 SYDVKM. CDR3 sequence reads: CASSSGAGGGYTF. Written as DNA, the CDR3 is TGTGCCAGCAGTAGCGGGGCCGGCGGGGGCTACACCTTC.

This clone was observed a single time. V gene TRBV10-3 combines with J gene TRBJ2-1; D perhaps matches TRBD1 (6 bases). Germline V CDR1 and CDR2: ENHRY, SYGVKD. V gave up 4 bases and J gave up 1 base, with 11 bases separating them. The CDR3 covers 15 residues. CDR3 DNA sequence: TGTGCCATCAGTGCAGTCAGGGGATCCTACAATGAGCAGTTCTTC. Its translation: CAISAVRGSYNEQFF.